This TCR beta chain came from a study of CD8 T cells in ankylosing spondylitis (dated by TCRdb to 2015 to 2018). Turning to the overall study: The study set out to find disease-linked TCR variants by profiling T cell receptor beta repertoires in ankylosing spondylitis patients and healthy donors. In total, the full study cohort was made up of 95 to 110 healthy donors and roughly 27 ankylosing spondylitis patients. Peripheral blood was sampled, and synovial fluid was also collected from ankylosing spondylitis patients. Study-wide conclusions, independent of this receptor: The disease-linked clones had a CD8+ phenotype and were found at relatively low frequencies in peripheral blood. A TCR beta motif made up of several highly homologous amino acid variants appeared to be characteristic of blood from ankylosing spondylitis patients. Some motif variants had previously been reported in the synovial fluid and blood of reactive arthritis patients, which suggests shared mechanisms of disease initiation. According to the report, matched synovial fluid samples from ankylosing spondylitis patients were significantly enriched for the disease-linked clones.

From the germline V gene, CDR1 is SGHDT and CDR2 is YYEEEE. Inclusive of the bounding cysteine and phenylalanine, the CDR3 is 12 residues long. Only the CDR3 part of the read is kept: 36 bases, read in frame from the first base. V loses 3 bases, J loses 8 bases, and the germline ends lie 10 bases apart. The sequencer was an Illumina HiSeq 2500. TCR beta libraries were prepared by quantitative 5'-RACE with molecular barcodes. The paper's processing steps were these. Disease-linked TCR variants were identified with a new computational method built on a probabilistic model of VDJ rearrangement. TCRdb reworked the public reads: Q25 trimming with fastp, MiXCR clone assembly, productive beta chains retained. A single entry per CDR3 protein holds the most common genes and DNA from its merged rows. These V and J calls originate from TCRdb's pipeline instead of the authors' own analysis. This sample holds roughly 180,000 distinct CDR3 sequences; 9.5% to 15% were observed only once. The ten largest clones add up to 15% to 20% of the sample.

For this clonotype: Its cognate antigen has yet to be identified. Base qualities are not at hand, and no much larger clone is one base apart.

Sequenced material: blood, either unsorted or a sorted T cell fraction (not recorded which). Here the chain combines TRBV5-6 and TRBJ2-3; the D gene remains uncertain. This TCR derives from a male donor with ankylosing spondylitis or in good health (not recorded which). The DNA sequence reads TGTGCCAGCAGCTCTGGATACAGTACGCAGTATTTT. Translated, it gives CASSSGYSTQYF.